This T cell receptor (beta chain) appears in the sequencing data of a study of T-cell reconstitution after alpha-beta-depleted transplantation in children. Researchers prepared the TCRbeta library using unique molecular identifiers, the study reports. One entry per CDR3 protein results from TCRdb running MiXCR on the PCR reads. The table includes roughly 220,000 distinct CDR3 sequences, over 9.5% detected once. Germline V gives CDR1 MNHEY, CDR2 SVGAGI. The CDR3 loop spans 15 amino acids. This clonotype came up many times. One end of the junction does not line up with germline, which may come from a read error.

This sequence originates from a human donor who donated a stem cell graft to a child with SCID. This specimen consisted of PBMCs from the stem cell graft donor, obtained from the stem cell graft. The chain links TRBV6-5 to TRBJ1-2, with D perhaps TRBD1 (5 bases). CDR3 sequence reads: CASRYSGTAAGGYTF. The CDR3 nucleotides read TGTGCCAGCAGGTACTCTGGGACCGCGGCTGGGGGCTACACCTTC.